The entry below describes one TCR beta chain. The germline V gene encodes CDR1 SGHTA and CDR2 FQGNSA. Losses at the gene ends were 5 bases for V and 0 bases for J; bases not matched to a gene: 4. CDR3 length: 16 residues. Clones were read by immunoSEQ multiplex PCR, and TCRdb kept only the in-frame ones, dropping some. This table has 250,000 to 400,000 clones, approximately 88% appearing once. This specimen belongs to a study of blood T cell repertoires in COVID-19. This chain uses TRBV7-2 with TRBJ1-4; 9 bases are shared with TRBD1. Sequenced input: peripheral blood. The clonotype originates from a woman aged 30 to 39 with COVID-19, enrolled during active disease. CDR3 DNA: TGTGCCAGCAGCCGTGACAGGGGGGCAACTAATGAAAAACTGTTTTTT. Protein: CASSRDRGATNEKLFF.